The 19 T cell receptor beta chains given below trace back to one sample, sequenced in a study of T cell responses to AZD1222 COVID-19 vaccine. Data came from immunoSEQ multiplex PCR; TCRdb stores just in-frame clones and leaves some out. This table holds around 170,000 clones, around 93% found once. The material was peripheral blood, obtained on day 0 of AZD1222 vaccination. Every receptor here comes from an adult in good health.

V gene TRBV28 combines with J gene TRBJ2-5; 8 bases agree with TRBD1. The CDR3 sequence is 12 residues long. J lost 2 bases, V lost 8 bases, and 1 base had no gene match. Germline V gene data show CDR1 as MDHEN and CDR2 as SYDVKM. The CDR3 DNA reads TGTGCCAGCCGACAGGGGCAAGAGACCCAGTACTTC. As protein: CASRQGQETQYF. Full variable domain (outside the CDR3, taken from reference TRBV28 and TRBJ2-5): DVKVTQSSRYLVKRTGEKVFLECVQDMDHENMFWYRQDPGLGLRLIYFSYDVKMKEKGDIPEGYSVSREKKERFSLILESASTNQTSMYLCASRQGQETQYFGPGTRLLVL.

The chain carries TRBV18 and TRBJ2-7, with D perhaps being TRBD1 or TRBD2 (5 bases each). The CDR3 runs to 14 residues. Germline CDR1 is KGHSH and CDR2 is LQKENI. V gave up 5 bases and J gave up 6 bases, with 17 bases separating them. The CDR3 here is CASSSRAGGGEQYF. The CDR3 coding sequence is TGTGCCAGCTCATCCAGGGCAGGTGGAGGCGAGCAGTACTTC.

This sequence joins TRBV7-8 and TRBJ1-2; TRBD1 might be the D (5 bases). The CDR3 is made up of 13 amino acids. Germline CDR1 and CDR2: SGHVS and FQNEAQ. V was pared by 3 bases and J by 8 bases, with 13 bases between. The CDR3 DNA sequence: TGTGCCAGCAGCTTCCGCAGGGCCGGAGGCTACACCTTC. This sequence encodes CASSFRRAGGYTF.

This rearrangement joins TRBV15 to TRBJ2-3; 11 bases map to TRBD2. Losses at the gene ends were 2 bases for V and 3 bases for J; bases not matched to a gene: 4. Germline V CDR1 and CDR2: LNHNV, YYDKDF (reference sequence). The CDR3 covers 16 residues. CDR3 DNA: TGTGCCACCAGCAGATTTACTAGCGGGAGTACAGATACGCAGTATTTT. Protein: CATSRFTSGSTDTQYF.

The rearrangement joins TRBV20-1 to TRBJ2-7; no reliable D call. V lost 3 bases and J lost 3, with 9 bases in between. Germline lookup yields CDR1 DFQATT and CDR2 SNEGSKA (reference sequence). This CDR3 comprises 12 residues. CDR3 sequence reads: CSASNSLYEQYF. CDR3 sequence (DNA): TGCAGTGCTAGTAACTCCCTCTACGAGCAGTACTTC.

The chain is built from TRBV10-2 and TRBJ2-3; 7 bases are a match to TRBD1. This CDR3 is built from 15 residues. Germline CDR1 reads WSHSY; CDR2 reads SAAADI. Trimming cost V 1 base and J 3 bases; bases outside gene matches: 4. The CDR3 coding sequence is TGCGCCAGCAGTGAGTTTGGGACAGAAACAGATACGCAGTATTTT. Its protein product is CASSEFGTETDTQYF.

The rearrangement joins TRBV7-2 to TRBJ2-7, with 10 bases that match TRBD2. Germline V lookup: CDR1 SGHTA, CDR2 FQGNSA. V lost 5 bases to trimming and J lost 6 bases; unmatched junction nucleotides: 7. CDR3 size: 14 residues. The CDR3 sequence: CASSPSGSGPEQYF. The CDR3 DNA sequence: TGTGCCAGCAGCCCTAGCGGGAGCGGGCCCGAGCAGTACTTC.

This clone was counted a single time. The genes are TRBV28 and TRBJ2-7; no clear D gene. The germline V gene encodes CDR1 MDHEN and CDR2 SYDVKM. The CDR3 is 14 residues long. The V end was cut by 6 bases, the J end by 2 bases, with 14 bases between. The CDR3 region is CASRIQGFTYEQYF. The CDR3 coding sequence is TGTGCCAGCAGGATTCAAGGGTTCACCTACGAGCAGTACTTC.

This chain uses TRBV7-2 with TRBJ2-7; maybe TRBD2 (7 bases). The germline V gene encodes CDR1 SGHTA and CDR2 FQGNSA. Between the trimmed V and J ends, which lost 5 bases and 4 bases, there was a span of 21 bases. The CDR3 consists of 16 residues. CDR3 nucleotide sequence: TGTGCCAGCAGCATCGGGGGGCCTACCTTCATATACGAGCAGTACTTC. Protein sequence: CASSIGGPTFIYEQYF.

In nucleotides, the CDR3 is TGTGCCAGCAGTGAAACTAGCGGGAGCTACGAGCAGTACTTC. It is translated as CASSETSGSYEQYF. The chain links TRBV6-1 to TRBJ2-7; 11 bases are a match to TRBD2. CDR3 length: 14 residues. Germline V CDR1 and CDR2: MNHNS, SASEGT. Trimming took 2 bases from V and 3 from J; bases not matched to a gene: 0.

V gene TRBV5-1 combines with J gene TRBJ2-3; the D gene is possibly TRBD2 (5 bases). Trimming stripped 0 bases from V and 1 base from J, with 15 bases between. The CDR3 covers 17 residues. The germline V gene encodes CDR1 SGHRS and CDR2 YFSETQ. This CDR3 is CASSLGASLVGTDTQYF. CDR3 sequence (DNA): TGCGCCAGCAGCTTGGGGGCTAGCCTAGTGGGCACAGATACGCAGTATTTT. The entire variable domain, with the rest obtained from reference TRBV5-1 and TRBJ2-3, is as follows: KAGVTQTPRYLIKTRGQQVTLSCSPISGHRSVSWYQQTPGQGLQFLFEYFSETQRNKGNFPGRFSGRQFSNSRSEMNVSTLELGDSALYLCASSLGASLVGTDTQYFGPGTRLTVL.

This rearrangement joins TRBV24-1 to TRBJ2-2, with D perhaps assigned TRBD1 or TRBD2 (6 bases each). In germline, CDR1 is KGHDR, CDR2 SFDVKD. CDR3 length equals 13 residues. The V end lost 1 base, the J end lost 13 bases, and 12 bases lay between the germline ends. CDR3 DNA: TGTGCCACCAGTGATTTTGATCGGGGGCGGCTGTTTTTT. This codes for CATSDFDRGRLFF.

This chain joins TRBV5-1 and TRBJ1-2, with TRBD1 matching over 7 bases. V gave up 5 bases and J gave up 3 bases; unmatched junction bases: 7. Germline values: CDR1 SGHRS, CDR2 YFSETQ. The CDR3 covers 14 residues. CDR3 sequence reads: CASSEGGLDYGYTF. The CDR3 DNA sequence: TGCGCCAGCAGTGAAGGGGGCTTGGACTATGGCTACACCTTC.

This clone was detected once. This CDR3 is CASSLEGQPLDSPLHF. The CDR3 DNA reads TGCGCCAGCAGCTTGGAGGGCCAACCGCTTGATTCACCCCTCCACTTT. The chain links TRBV5-1 to TRBJ1-6, with D unresolved. Trimming pared 0 bases from V and 8 bases from J, leaving 15 bases between. Looked up from germline, CDR1 is SGHRS and CDR2 is YFSETQ. This CDR3 comprises 16 residues.

This chain uses TRBV7-8 with TRBJ1-5; D is uncertain. Trimming cost V 2 bases and J 5 bases, with 10 bases left between them. Germline values: CDR1 SGHVS, CDR2 FQNEAQ. This CDR3 spans 14 amino acids. The CDR3 reads CASSLLTGHQPQHF. In nucleotides, the CDR3 is TGTGCCAGCAGCTTATTGACCGGTCATCAGCCCCAGCATTTT.

The rearrangement joins TRBV28 to TRBJ1-4; 8 bases fit TRBD1. J gave up 3 bases and V 10 bases, and 10 bases lay outside the gene matches. CDR3 length: 15 amino acids. CDR1 and CDR2 (germline): MDHEN, SYDVKM. CDR3 in amino acids: CATNSLTGANEKLFF. The CDR3 coding sequence is TGTGCCACCAACTCCTTGACAGGGGCTAATGAAAAACTGTTTTTT.

The chain links TRBV4-1 to TRBJ1-4; TRBD1 agrees at 7 bases. The CDR3 has 15 amino acids. Trimming at V came to 7 bases and at J to 4 bases, leaving 9 bases not matched to a gene. Germline values: CDR1 MGHRA, CDR2 YSYEKL. The CDR3 nucleotides are TGCGCCAGCACGCTAGCGGGACAGCATAATGAAAAACTGTTTTTT. This encodes CASTLAGQHNEKLFF.

The chain links TRBV4-2 to TRBJ2-7, with TRBD2 identical over 12 bases. V gave up 1 base and J gave up 3 bases; unmatched junction bases: 1. This CDR3 has 15 residues. Germline V gene sequence: CDR1 LGHNA, CDR2 YNFKEQ. CDR3 loop: CASSQGTSGNYEQYF. In DNA, the CDR3 is TGTGCCAGCAGCCAAGGGACTAGCGGGAACTACGAGCAGTACTTC.

This sequence joins TRBV7-2 and TRBJ2-5, with D unresolved. The V end lost 5 bases, the J end lost 11 bases, and 12 bases lay between the germline ends. Germline loops: CDR1 SGHTA, CDR2 FQGNSA. This CDR3 region has 11 residues. Here the CDR3 reads CASSPDLDQYF. The DNA for the CDR3 is TGTGCCAGCAGCCCTGACCTGGATCAGTACTTC.